The 17 T cell receptor beta chains below all came from one sample that was sequenced in a study of cytomegalovirus exposure and HLA in healthy donors. Both 60 Vbeta primers and 13 Jbeta primers went into the PCR. Produced via immunoSEQ multiplex PCR; TCRdb's table is partial and in-frame only. The sample holds around 160,000 clones; 79% are singletons and the top ten take about 6.7%. Sequenced: PBMCs. Receptors originate from a woman between 40 and 50 years old in good health and CMV-seropositive.

This clone has more than one count but fewer than ten. This chain joins TRBV5-4 and TRBJ2-6; possibly TRBD1 for D (6 bases). This CDR3 has 17 amino acids. V dropped 5 bases and J dropped 0 bases, with 15 bases sitting between them. CDR1 is SGHNT and CDR2 is YYREEE in the germline V gene (reference sequence). The CDR3 DNA follows: TGTGCCAGCAGTCCGGGACAACCTCCCTCTGGGGCCAACGTCCTGACTTTC. It specifies CASSPGQPPSGANVLTF.

The chain is built from TRBV6-1 and TRBJ1-3, with a tentative D call TRBD1 (5 bases). The CDR3 consists of 14 residues. Per germline, CDR1 MNHNS and CDR2 SASEGT. V lost 2 bases to trimming and J lost 2 bases, with 7 bases between them. The DNA of the CDR3 is TGTGCCAGCAGTGAACAGGGCACTGGAAACACCATATATTTT. It translates to CASSEQGTGNTIYF.

DNA of the CDR3: TGTGCCAGCAGCCTGTCCGCGGGGGGGCTTAAGACCCAGTACTTC. This translates into CASSLSAGGLKTQYF. The chain joins TRBV7-2 to TRBJ2-5, with 9 nucleotides matching TRBD2. V dropped 5 bases and J dropped 6; count of bases not matched to a gene: 10. The CDR3 consists of 15 residues. Germline V lookup: CDR1 SGHTA, CDR2 FQGNSA.

The CDR3 sequence is CASSSPGTEAFF. The CDR3, as DNA: TGTGCCAGCAGTTCCCCGGGCACTGAAGCTTTCTTT. The J gene is TRBJ1-1, the V gene TRBV6-5; no firm D call. Germline V CDR1 and CDR2: MNHEY, SVGAGI. Trimming shortened V by 4 bases and J by 4 bases, and 7 bases separated the two germline ends. CDR3 size: 12 residues.

CDR3 sequence: CASSSTDRLGAYNEQFF. DNA of the CDR3: TGTGCCAGCAGCTCGACCGACAGGCTAGGGGCCTACAATGAGCAGTTCTTC. The chain uses TRBV7-9 and TRBJ2-1, with a tentative D call TRBD1 (6 bases). CDR3 length: 17 residues. The germline CDR1 and CDR2 sequences are SEHNR and FQNEAQ (reference sequence). V was pared by 4 bases and J by 2 bases, with 18 bases between.

V usage is TRBV5-4 and J usage is TRBJ2-7; perhaps TRBD2 as D (7 bases). This CDR3 contains 14 residues. CDR1 is SGHNT and CDR2 is YYREEE in the germline V gene (reference sequence). Trimming removed 4 bases from V and 2 bases from J, with 13 bases in between. CDR3 sequence: CASSNRGGAYEQYF. CDR3 DNA sequence: TGTGCCAGCAGCAATAGGGGGGGGGCCTACGAGCAGTACTTC.

V is TRBV30 and J is TRBJ2-7, with 8 bases identical to TRBD2. V lost 3 bases and J lost 7; bases outside the gene matches: 5. The length of the CDR3 is 12 residues. The germline V gene has CDR1 GTSNPN and CDR2 SVGIG (reference sequence). CDR3 in DNA: TGTGCCTGGAGCGGGGGGGCCGCAGAGCAGTACTTC. Encoded protein: CAWSGGAAEQYF.

The CDR3 region is CASSLVGAGQYF. The CDR3 nucleotides read TGTGCCAGCAGCTTGGTAGGAGCTGGGCAGTACTTC. J is TRBJ2-7 and V is TRBV5-5; D uncertain. The CDR3 has 12 amino acids. CDR1 and CDR2 from the germline V gene are SGHKS and YYEKEE (reference sequence). V was trimmed by 0 bases and J by 9 bases, leaving 10 bases between them.

In its sample, this clone was seen a few times. V and J are TRBV6-6 and TRBJ1-5; maybe TRBD1 (6 bases). Trimming removed 6 bases from V and 2 bases from J, with 17 bases in between. The CDR3 contains 16 residues. Germline lookup yields CDR1 MNHNY and CDR2 SVGAGI (reference sequence). In DNA form, the CDR3 reads TGTGCCAGCAGCCCCAACAGGGTAAGCGGCAATCAGCCCCAGCATTTT. It yields the protein CASSPNRVSGNQPQHF.

This chain connects TRBV2 to TRBJ2-5, with D tentatively TRBD1 (6 bases). Trimming cost V 7 bases and J 5 bases, with 14 bases left between them. Germline CDR1 reads SNHLY; CDR2 reads FYNNEI. This CDR3 spans 13 amino acids. The CDR3 DNA is TGTGCCAGCATGTCGCAGGGGCGGGAGACCCAGTACTTC. It is translated as CASMSQGRETQYF.

This clone was picked up a small number of times. The chain recombines TRBV4-2 with TRBJ2-1, with 8 bases fitting TRBD2. Germline-derived CDR1 and CDR2 are LGHNA and YNFKEQ. The CDR3 has 17 residues. The V segment lost 0 bases and the J segment 1 base; nucleotides outside the gene matches: 5. The DNA of the CDR3 is TGTGCCAGCAGCCAAGACCTCAGCGGGGGATCCTACAATGAGCAGTTCTTC. This translates into CASSQDLSGGSYNEQFF.

There are a few counts of this clone. The V gene is TRBV6-5, the J gene TRBJ2-7, with 8 nucleotides matching TRBD1. This CDR3 has 15 residues. Germline trimming cut 6 bases from V and 0 bases from J; bases unmatched to any gene: 7. Germline V gene sequence: CDR1 MNHEY, CDR2 SVGAGI. CDR3 protein: CASRLDRGSSYEQYF. The CDR3 region has the DNA TGTGCCAGCAGATTAGACAGGGGCAGCTCCTACGAGCAGTACTTC.

This rearrangement joins TRBV6-6 to TRBJ2-7, with 11 positions matching TRBD1. The ends lost 4 bases at V and 7 bases at J; junction bases unmatched: 6. CDR1 MNHNY and CDR2 SVGAGI come from the germline V gene (reference sequence). The CDR3 consists of 14 residues. The CDR3 here is CASSSGQGVGEQYF. In nucleotides, the CDR3 is TGTGCCAGCAGTTCGGGACAGGGGGTAGGGGAGCAGTACTTC.

The CDR3 nucleotides read TGTGCCAGCACGGGTAGCTCCTACGAGCAGTACTTC. Its translation is CASTGSSYEQYF. This chain joins TRBV2 and TRBJ2-7; no clear D gene. The CDR3 sequence is 12 residues long. V lost 7 bases to trimming and J lost 0 bases, with 7 bases between them. CDR1 is SNHLY, CDR2 FYNNEI, per germline.

For the CDR3, the DNA is TGTGCTAGTGGTTTCGTACAGTATGGCTACACCTTC. Protein product: CASGFVQYGYTF. This chain connects TRBV12-5 to TRBJ1-2; D uncertain. The CDR3 sequence is 12 residues long. In germline, CDR1 is LGHNT, CDR2 FRNRAP. The germline V and J ends were trimmed by 3 bases and 5 bases, with 7 bases remaining between them.

This clone was observed a few times. The gene calls are TRBV5-5 and TRBJ1-2; no reliable D call. The germline V gene has CDR1 SGHKS and CDR2 YYEKEE (reference sequence). The CDR3 totals 15 residues. Trimming cost V 4 bases and J 2 bases, with 15 bases left between them. CDR3 nucleotides: TGTGCCAGCAGCGCCGACCTTGGACTGAACTATGGCTACACCTTC. It yields the protein CASSADLGLNYGYTF.

The chain joins TRBV29-1 to TRBJ2-1; 10 nucleotides match TRBD1. The CDR3 contains 14 residues. After removal of 7 bases from V and 2 bases from J, the junction contained 5 bases not matched to a gene. Germline V lookup: CDR1 SQVTM, CDR2 ANQGSEA. The CDR3 DNA sequence: TGCAGCGGTGCGACAGGGGGCACCTACAATGAGCAGTTCTTC. It specifies CSGATGGTYNEQFF.